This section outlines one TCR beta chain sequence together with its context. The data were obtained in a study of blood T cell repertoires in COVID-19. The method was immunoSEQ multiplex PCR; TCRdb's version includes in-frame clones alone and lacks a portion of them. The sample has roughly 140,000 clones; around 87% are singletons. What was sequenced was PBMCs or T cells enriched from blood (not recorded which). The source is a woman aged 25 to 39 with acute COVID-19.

The CDR3 reads CASSLTISGTTTGELFF. Here the CDR3 DNA reads TGTGCCAGCAGCTTAACAATTTCCGGGACAACCACCGGGGAGCTGTTTTTT. This sequence joins TRBV7-3 and TRBJ2-2; a possible D gene is TRBD1 (6 bases). The V and J ends lost 0 bases and 4 bases respectively, with 15 bases between them. The CDR3 totals 17 residues. The germline V gene has CDR1 SGHTA and CDR2 FQGTGA.